These 32 T cell receptor beta chains came from one sample sequenced in a study of vaccination and CD4 T cells after COVID-19. TCRdb called the PCR reads again in MiXCR, with one record for every CDR3 protein. In the table there are about 24,000 distinct CDR3 sequences, under 65% of which are singletons. Sequencing was performed on CD4+ T cells from blood, taken before SARS-CoV-2 vaccination. These receptors were taken from a human donor who had recovered from COVID-19.

The CDR3 DNA reads TGTGCCAGCAGCTTAGTGTCAGACACCGAGCAGTACTTC. Protein product: CASSLVSDTEQYF. This chain connects TRBV7-8 to TRBJ2-7; D is unclear. V shed 1 base and J shed 6 bases, with 10 bases lying between them. Looked up from germline, CDR1 is SGHVS and CDR2 is FQNEAQ. This CDR3 has 13 amino acids.

V and J are TRBV7-3 and TRBJ2-2, with D perhaps assigned TRBD1 or TRBD2 (6 bases each). Germline V gene sequence: CDR1 SGHTA, CDR2 FQGTGA. Trimming took off 5 bases at V and 7 bases at J, with 20 bases between the two ends. CDR3 size: 16 residues. CDR3 in amino acids: CASSPAQLQGGGELFF. The DNA for the CDR3 is TGTGCCAGCAGCCCCGCGCAACTACAGGGAGGCGGGGAGCTGTTTTTT. Full variable domain (missing parts from reference TRBV7-3 and TRBJ2-2): GAGVSQTPSNKVTEKGKYVELRCDPISGHTALYWYRQSLGQGPEFLIYFQGTGAADDSGLPNDRFFAVRPEGSVSTLKIQRTERGDSAVYLCASSPAQLQGGGELFFGEGSRLTVL.

This rearrangement joins TRBV6-1 to TRBJ2-5; TRBD1 agrees at 12 bases. The CDR3 spans 15 residues. V shed 7 bases and J 5 bases; nucleotides not matched to a gene: 8. Germline V lookup: CDR1 MNHNS, CDR2 SASEGT. The CDR3 region is CASMQGQGARETQYF. The CDR3 nucleotides read TGTGCCAGCATGCAGGGACAGGGGGCTCGGGAGACCCAGTACTTC.

This clonotype occurred a few times. V and J are TRBV6-2 or TRBV6-3 and TRBJ2-7; tentatively, D is TRBD2 (5 bases). The germline CDR1 and CDR2 sequences are MNHEY and SVGEGT. CDR3 length equals 13 residues. V was pared by 6 bases and J by 3 bases, with 12 bases between. The CDR3 region has the DNA TGTGCCAGCAGGAGGACTTCCTACTACGAGCAGTACTTC. It specifies CASRRTSYYEQYF.

This chain uses TRBV7-8 with TRBJ2-7, with D maybe TRBD1 (5 bases). CDR1 SGHVS and CDR2 FQNEAQ come from the germline V gene. The ends were cut back, 2 bases at V and 0 bases at J, with 8 bases in the middle. The CDR3 totals 14 residues. The CDR3: CASSLFRDSYEQYF. CDR3 sequence (DNA): TGTGCCAGCAGCTTATTCAGGGACTCCTACGAGCAGTACTTC. Filled out from reference TRBV7-8 and TRBJ2-7, the complete variable domain reads GAGVSQSPRYKVAKRGQDVALRCDPISGHVSLFWYQQALGQGPEFLTYFQNEAQLDKSGLPSDRFFAERPEGSVSTLKIQRTQQEDSAVYLCASSLFRDSYEQYFGPGTRLTVT.

This clonotype showed up just a few times. V and J are TRBV7-2 and TRBJ1-5; TRBD1 agrees at 8 bases. The junction had 7 bases not matched to a gene; V was cut back by 5 bases and J by 4 bases. From germline, CDR1 is SGHTA and CDR2 FQGNSA. The CDR3 has 15 amino acids. This chain's CDR3 is CASSPQGVRNQPQHF. In DNA, the CDR3 is TGTGCCAGCAGCCCACAGGGGGTAAGAAATCAGCCCCAGCATTTT.

This chain uses TRBV27 with TRBJ2-3; 8 bases line up with TRBD2. CDR3 length: 16 residues. The V segment lost 5 bases and the J segment 5 bases; nucleotides outside the gene matches: 12. Per germline, CDR1 MNHEY and CDR2 SMNVEV (reference sequence). CDR3: CASSPHGGGYRDTQYF. Written as DNA, the CDR3 is TGTGCCAGCAGTCCCCACGGGGGGGGGTATAGAGATACGCAGTATTTT.

This clonotype was seen only once. This chain connects TRBV28 to TRBJ2-5; D tentatively reads TRBD1 or TRBD2 (5 bases each). The V and J ends lost 2 bases and 5 bases respectively, with 12 bases between them. Germline V lookup: CDR1 MDHEN, CDR2 SYDVKM. The CDR3 has 14 residues. CDR3 protein: CASSLVGAGETQYF. The CDR3 DNA is TGTGCCAGCAGTTTAGTCGGGGCTGGTGAGACCCAGTACTTC.

The genes are TRBV24-1 and TRBJ2-3; D is possibly TRBD2 (5 bases). The CDR3 totals 14 residues. Germline CDR1 and CDR2: KGHDR and SFDVKD. V was trimmed by 7 bases and J by 0 bases, leaving 10 bases between them. CDR3 DNA sequence: TGTGCCACCAGGGACTCCGCTAGCACAGATACGCAGTATTTT. It translates to CATRDSASTDTQYF.

V gene TRBV19 combines with J gene TRBJ1-1, with D maybe TRBD1 (5 bases). CDR1 is LNHDA and CDR2 is SQIVND in the germline V gene (reference sequence). The CDR3 consists of 15 residues. V gave up 4 bases and J gave up 1 base, with 13 bases separating them. The chain's CDR3 is CASSTRDGGNTEAFF. The DNA for the CDR3 is TGTGCCAGTAGTACCCGGGACGGTGGGAACACTGAAGCTTTCTTT.

V is TRBV6-1 and J is TRBJ2-3; tentative D call: TRBD2 (6 bases). This CDR3 region has 16 residues. Looked up from germline, CDR1 is MNHNS and CDR2 is SASEGT. Trimming took off 0 bases at V and 2 bases at J, with 12 bases between the two ends. The CDR3: CASSEASGLYTDTQYF. The CDR3 DNA reads as TGTGCCAGCAGTGAAGCTAGCGGACTATACACAGATACGCAGTATTTT.

This clonotype was recorded a few times. The rearrangement joins TRBV20-1 to TRBJ1-1, with D maybe TRBD1 (6 bases). The CDR3 covers 11 residues. Looked up from germline, CDR1 is DFQATT and CDR2 is SNEGSKA (reference sequence). The V end lost 6 bases, the J end lost 7 bases, and 12 bases lay between the germline ends. CDR3 DNA: TGCAGTGCCCGCTCGGACAGTGAAGCTTTCTTT. This encodes CSARSDSEAFF.

This chain joins TRBV7-2 and TRBJ2-7, with TRBD2 matching 11 bases. The germline V gene encodes CDR1 SGHTA and CDR2 FQGNSA. Trimming took 4 bases from V and 7 from J; bases not matched to a gene: 9. The CDR3 is made up of 15 amino acids. The CDR3: CASSSYSGRALEQYF. In DNA form, the CDR3 reads TGTGCCAGCAGCTCCTATAGCGGGAGGGCCCTAGAGCAGTACTTC.

J is TRBJ2-3 and V is TRBV20-1, with no clear D. In germline, CDR1 is DFQATT, CDR2 SNEGSKA (reference sequence). The V end was cut by 6 bases, the J end by 3 bases, with 10 bases between. This CDR3 is 12 amino acids long. CDR3 region: CSAGTSTDTQYF. The DNA of the CDR3 is TGCAGTGCGGGAACATCGACAGATACGCAGTATTTT.

This rearrangement joins TRBV20-1 to TRBJ2-7; TRBD2 agrees at 11 bases. With 3 bases clipped from V and 7 bases from J, the junction kept 8 bases outside the gene matches. Germline assignment: CDR1 DFQATT and CDR2 SNEGSKA (reference sequence). CDR3 length: 14 amino acids. This CDR3 reads CSASSGTSGREQYF. In DNA, the CDR3 is TGCAGTGCTAGTTCCGGGACTAGCGGTCGTGAGCAGTACTTC.

This clonotype appeared a few times. This sequence joins TRBV19 and TRBJ1-6; TRBD1 might be the D (5 bases). V lost 0 bases and J 7 bases, leaving 10 bases between the germline ends. Germline V gene lookup returns CDR1 LNHDA and CDR2 SQIVND (reference sequence). There are 15 residues in the CDR3. The CDR3 spells CASSIEDPGNSPLHF. The CDR3 region has the DNA TGTGCCAGTAGTATAGAGGATCCAGGGAATTCACCCCTCCACTTT. The variable domain in full, with the rest retrieved from reference TRBV19 and TRBJ1-6, is DGGITQSPKYLFRKEGQNVTLSCEQNLNHDAMYWYRQDPGQGLRLIYYSQIVNDFQKGDIAEGYSVSREKKESFPLTVTSAQKNPTAFYLCASSIEDPGNSPLHFGNGTRLTVT.

The chain has TRBV20-1 and TRBJ2-5; the D gene is possibly TRBD1 (5 bases). The CDR3 consists of 13 residues. The ends were cut back, 1 base at V and 2 bases at J, with 8 bases in the middle. CDR1 and CDR2 (germline): DFQATT, SNEGSKA (reference sequence). The CDR3 coding sequence is TGCAGTGCTAGAGTGGACACGCAAGAGACCCAGTACTTC. Amino acid sequence: CSARVDTQETQYF.

In nucleotides, the CDR3 is TGTGCCAGCTCACTCCCTTCCCGCACTGAAGCTTTCTTT. Translated, it gives CASSLPSRTEAFF. V gene TRBV18 combines with J gene TRBJ1-1; no reliable D call. V lost 4 bases and J 4 bases, leaving 10 bases between the germline ends. The CDR3 spans 13 residues. Looked up from germline, CDR1 is KGHSH and CDR2 is LQKENI.

V usage is TRBV27 and J usage is TRBJ2-1; possibly TRBD1 or TRBD2 for D (5 bases each). CDR3 length: 14 residues. Germline CDR1 is MNHEY and CDR2 is SMNVEV (reference sequence). Trimming stripped 7 bases from V and 3 bases from J, with 13 bases between. CDR3 amino acids: CASTTGDLYNEQFF. The CDR3 DNA follows: TGTGCCAGCACTACCGGGGACCTCTACAATGAGCAGTTCTTC.

This clonotype turned up a few times. The chain joins TRBV12-3 or TRBV12-4 to TRBJ2-7; D is perhaps TRBD1 (6 bases). Trimming took off 2 bases at V and 0 bases at J, with 8 bases between the two ends. CDR3 size: 14 residues. CDR3 sequence: CASSLRTDSYEQYF. For the CDR3, the DNA is TGTGCCAGCAGTTTAAGGACAGACTCCTACGAGCAGTACTTC.

This chain links TRBV19 with TRBJ2-3; D ambiguous. This CDR3 contains 11 residues. V dropped 10 bases and J dropped 4 bases, with 9 bases sitting between them. Germline CDR1 LNHDA, CDR2 SQIVND (reference sequence). CDR3 loop: CATTVADTQYF. In DNA, the CDR3 is TGTGCCACTACTGTGGCAGATACGCAGTATTTT.

The V gene is TRBV19, the J gene TRBJ1-1, with TRBD1 matching over 7 bases. From germline, CDR1 is LNHDA and CDR2 SQIVND (reference sequence). V was clipped by 3 bases and J by 5 bases; unmatched bases: 6. The CDR3 spans 14 residues. CDR3 DNA sequence: TGTGCCAGTAGTATGATAGGGGGCGAAACTGAAGCTTTCTTT. It translates to CASSMIGGETEAFF.

The chain couples TRBV18 to TRBJ2-7; no reliable D call. Germline V gene data show CDR1 as KGHSH and CDR2 as LQKENI. The CDR3 runs to 14 residues. The V gene lost 3 bases and the J gene lost 0 bases, with 9 bases spanning the gap. The CDR3, as DNA: TGTGCCAGCTCACCGCGAGGAGCCTCCTACGAGCAGTACTTC. Translating gives CASSPRGASYEQYF.

The chain is built from TRBV20-1 and TRBJ1-4; no firm D call. The V gene's germline CDR1 is DFQATT and CDR2 SNEGSKA (reference sequence). This CDR3 region has 16 residues. V was pared by 0 bases and J by 5 bases, with 16 bases between. CDR3 DNA sequence: TGCAGTGCTAGAGATCATGTCTTATGGGCAAATGAAAAACTGTTTTTT. This codes for CSARDHVLWANEKLFF.

This rearrangement joins TRBV27 to TRBJ2-3; 13 nucleotides match TRBD2. The ends lost 8 bases at V and 5 bases at J; junction bases unmatched: 4. CDR1 is MNHEY and CDR2 is SMNVEV in the germline V gene (reference sequence). The CDR3 has 14 residues. The CDR3 bases are TGTGCCAGCGGAAGGACTAGCGGGAGAGATACGCAGTATTTT. This sequence encodes CASGRTSGRDTQYF.

The chain has TRBV20-1 and TRBJ1-5, with 9 bases matching TRBD1. Trimming took 4 bases from V and 1 from J; bases not matched to a gene: 8. The CDR3 runs to 16 residues. CDR1 is DFQATT and CDR2 is SNEGSKA in the germline V gene (reference sequence). CDR3 loop: CSATGTGISSNQPQHF. The CDR3 DNA sequence: TGCAGTGCTACAGGGACAGGGATTAGCAGCAATCAGCCCCAGCATTTT.

This clonotype was counted only a few times. The rearrangement uses TRBV20-1 and TRBJ2-3; 13 bases agree with TRBD2. Germline loops: CDR1 DFQATT, CDR2 SNEGSKA (reference sequence). The CDR3 sequence is 17 residues long. Unmatched junction bases numbered 11, after V lost 2 bases and J lost 6 bases. This CDR3 is CSARTLRTSGRSDTQYF. DNA for the CDR3: TGCAGTGCTAGAACTTTACGGACTAGCGGGAGATCCGATACGCAGTATTTT.

This clonotype was recorded a few times. The CDR3 spells CSARTSNNYEQYF. The CDR3 DNA reads as TGCAGTGCTAGGACTTCAAATAACTACGAGCAGTACTTC. The chain is built from TRBV20-1 and TRBJ2-7; D unresolved. V shed 3 bases and J shed 3 bases, with 12 bases lying between them. CDR3 size: 13 residues. The germline V gene encodes CDR1 DFQATT and CDR2 SNEGSKA (reference sequence).

Here the CDR3 reads CASSTLGGTDTQYF. Written as DNA, the CDR3 is TGTGCCAGTAGTACCCTCGGGGGCACAGATACGCAGTATTTT. V gene TRBV19 combines with J gene TRBJ2-3, with a possible D match to TRBD2 (5 bases). The CDR3 contains 14 residues. Looked up from germline, CDR1 is LNHDA and CDR2 is SQIVND (reference sequence). V lost 4 bases to trimming and J lost 1 base, with 9 bases between them.

This chain uses TRBV6-5 with TRBJ2-7, with D possibly matching TRBD1 (5 bases). CDR1 MNHEY and CDR2 SVGAGI come from the germline V gene. The V gene lost 2 bases and the J gene lost 0 bases, with 8 bases spanning the gap. CDR3 length: 14 residues. CDR3 sequence reads: CASSYRTSSYEQYF. In nucleotides, the CDR3 is TGTGCCAGCAGTTACCGGACATCCTCCTACGAGCAGTACTTC.

In its sample, this clonotype was seen a few times. This chain uses TRBV5-1 with TRBJ2-5; D might be TRBD1 or TRBD2, each matching 5 bases. The V end was cut by 0 bases, the J end by 9 bases, with 18 bases between. This CDR3 is built from 15 residues. From germline, CDR1 is SGHRS and CDR2 YFSETQ. The CDR3 DNA sequence: TGCGCCAGCAGCTTGGAGCCCGGGGCTGCTCGCGCCCAGTACTTC. Protein product: CASSLEPGAARAQYF.

The gene calls are TRBV19 and TRBJ2-2; unclear D gene. The germline gives CDR1 LNHDA, CDR2 SQIVND (reference sequence). V lost 7 bases and J 4 bases, leaving 10 bases between the germline ends. The CDR3 has 13 amino acids. CDR3 coding DNA: TGTGCCAGTATTGGCCGGGTCACCGGGGAGCTGTTTTTT. It is translated as CASIGRVTGELFF.